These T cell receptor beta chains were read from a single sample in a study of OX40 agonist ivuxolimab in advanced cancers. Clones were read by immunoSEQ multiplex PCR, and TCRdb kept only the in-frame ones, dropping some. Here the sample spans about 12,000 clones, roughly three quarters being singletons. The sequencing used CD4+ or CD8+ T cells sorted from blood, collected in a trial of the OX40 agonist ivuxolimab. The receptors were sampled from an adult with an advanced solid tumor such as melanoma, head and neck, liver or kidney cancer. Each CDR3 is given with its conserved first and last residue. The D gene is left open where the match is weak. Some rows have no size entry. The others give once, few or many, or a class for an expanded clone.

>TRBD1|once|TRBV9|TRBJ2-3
TGTGCCAGCAGCGCCCTAGGACAGGGAATCAATACGCAGTATTTT
CASSALGQGINTQYF
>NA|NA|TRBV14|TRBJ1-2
TGTGCCAGCACCACTCTGGGCGGGAATGTCAATGGCTACACCTTC
CASTTLGGNVNGYTF
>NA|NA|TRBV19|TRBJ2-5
TGTGCCAGTAACTCCCCCGCCGAGACCCAGTACTTC
CASNSPAETQYF
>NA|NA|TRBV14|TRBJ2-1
TGTGCCAGCAGCCAGGGAAATGGACGCTCCTACAATGAGCAGTTCTTC
CASSQGNGRSYNEQFF
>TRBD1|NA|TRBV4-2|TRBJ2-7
TGTGCCAGCAGCCAAGCGGGGACAGGGGGCGCCGGAACCTACGAGCAGTACTTC
CASSQAGTGGAGTYEQYF
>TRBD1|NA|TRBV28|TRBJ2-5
TGTGCCAGCAGAACTGGACAGGGGGGTCGAGAGACCCAGTACTTC
CASRTGQGGRETQYF
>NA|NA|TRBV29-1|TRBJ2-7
TGCAGCGTTGAAGGGGAGGTAGAGGGATACGAGCAGTACTTC
CSVEGEVEGYEQYF
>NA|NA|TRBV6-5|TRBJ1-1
TGTGCCAGCAGTTACTCACTCGGTATCACTGAAGCTTTCTTT
CASSYSLGITEAFF
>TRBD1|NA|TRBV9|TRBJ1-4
TGTGCCAGCAGCGAATGGGACAGGGACAATGAAAAACTGTTTTTT
CASSEWDRDNEKLFF
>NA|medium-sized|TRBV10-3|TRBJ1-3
TGTGCCATCATGACAGACGGTTCTGGAAACACCATATATTTT
CAIMTDGSGNTIYF
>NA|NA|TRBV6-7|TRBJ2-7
TGTGCCAGCAGTTACTCGACCCCATTATACGAGCAGTACTTC
CASSYSTPLYEQYF
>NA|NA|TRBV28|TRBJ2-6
TGTGCCAGCACCTGGGGGAACTCTGGGGCCAACGTCCTGACTTTC
CASTWGNSGANVLTF
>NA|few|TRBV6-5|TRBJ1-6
TGTGCCAGCAGTGGAGAGGGGTGGTGGGATTCACCCCTCCACTTT
CASSGEGWWDSPLHF
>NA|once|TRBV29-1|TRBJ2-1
TGCAGCGTGGAAACTGGTATGGGGTACGATGAGCAGTTCTTC
CSVETGMGYDEQFF
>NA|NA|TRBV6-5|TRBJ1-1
TGTGCCAGCAGTTACTCTAGGATCGGTACTGAAGCTTTCTTT
CASSYSRIGTEAFF
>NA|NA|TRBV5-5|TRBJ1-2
TGTGCCAGCAGCTTGAACGTGCAGGGCCCTAATACCGGCTACACCTTC
CASSLNVQGPNTGYTF
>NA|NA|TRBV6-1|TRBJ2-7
TGTGCCAGCAGTGAAGCGGGGGAGGGGGCCTACGAGCAGTACTTC
CASSEAGEGAYEQYF
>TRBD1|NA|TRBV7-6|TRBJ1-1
TGTGCCAGCAGCTTAGGACAGGGTGGGCCACCGGGGACTGAAGCTTTCTTT
CASSLGQGGPPGTEAFF
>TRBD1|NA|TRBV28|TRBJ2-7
TGTGCCAGCGGTGTATTAGACGGCGCGACAGGGTTGGGTGAGCAGTACTTC
CASGVLDGATGLGEQYF
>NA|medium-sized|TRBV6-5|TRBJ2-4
TGTGCCAGCAGGTCGCAAAACATTCAGTACTTC
CASRSQNIQYF
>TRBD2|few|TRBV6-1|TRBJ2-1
TGTGCCAGCAGTGGGGGGGGACCTTCCAATGAGCAGTTCTTC
CASSGGGPSNEQFF
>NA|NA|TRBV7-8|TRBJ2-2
TGTGCCAGCAGCTTTGACACCGGGGAGCTGTTTTTT
CASSFDTGELFF
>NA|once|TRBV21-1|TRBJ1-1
TGTGCCAGCAGCAAAGGCACCTCGTCCGGGACAGCTGTTGAAGCTTTCTTT
CASSKGTSSGTAVEAFF
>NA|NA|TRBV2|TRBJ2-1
TGTGCCGAAGGGGAGGCCTCCTACAATGAGCAGTTCTTC
CAEGEASYNEQFF
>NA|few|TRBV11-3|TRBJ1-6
TGTGCCAGCAGCTTAGCGAATGGTCCCCTCCACTTT
CASSLANGPLHF
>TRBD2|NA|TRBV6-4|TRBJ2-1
TGTGCCAGCAGTGACGGGACTAGCGGCGACAATGAGCAGTTCTTC
CASSDGTSGDNEQFF
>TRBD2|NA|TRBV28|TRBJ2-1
TGTGCCAGCAGTTCCGAGCGGGAGAGGTACCACAATGAGCAGTTCTTC
CASSSERERYHNEQFF
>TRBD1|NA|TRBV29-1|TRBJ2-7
TGCAGCGTTGAGCACAGGGGGCAGGACGAGCAGTACTTC
CSVEHRGQDEQYF
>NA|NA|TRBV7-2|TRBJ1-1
TGTGCCAGCAGCTTAGCCGGGGGGTCGAGTACTGAAGCTTTCTTT
CASSLAGGSSTEAFF
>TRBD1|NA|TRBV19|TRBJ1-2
TGTGCCAGTAGTATCTCTCGCCGGGACAGGTCGGCTAATGGCTACACCTTC
CASSISRRDRSANGYTF
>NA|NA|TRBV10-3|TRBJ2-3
TGTGCCATCAGCGACCCTCTGACGGGGGACACAGATACGCAGTATTTT
CAISDPLTGDTDTQYF
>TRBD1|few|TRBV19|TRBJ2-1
TGTGCCAGTAGTAAGGGACAGGGGTACAATGAGCAGTTCTTC
CASSKGQGYNEQFF
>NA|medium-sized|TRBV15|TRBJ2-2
TGTGCCACCAGCAGAGATGGCGACACCGGGGAGCTGTTTTTT
CATSRDGDTGELFF
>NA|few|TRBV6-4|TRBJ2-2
TGTGCCAGCAGTGACTCGGGACGTATGAGCACCGGGGAGCTGTTTTTT
CASSDSGRMSTGELFF
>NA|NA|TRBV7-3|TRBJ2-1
TGTGCCAGCAGCCGCCTCGGACGGTCGGTTTACAATGAGCAGTTCTTC
CASSRLGRSVYNEQFF
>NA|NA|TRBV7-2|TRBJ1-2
TGTGCCAGCAGCTTAGCGGACAGCCAGTTCTATGGCTACACCTTC
CASSLADSQFYGYTF
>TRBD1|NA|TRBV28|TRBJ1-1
TGTGCCAGCAGTTCTCCAGGGGGCGTGGGAACTGAAGCTTTCTTT
CASSSPGGVGTEAFF
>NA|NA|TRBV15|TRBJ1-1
TGTGCCACCAGCAGGGCGGGACACCCTTCCACTGAAGCTTTCTTT
CATSRAGHPSTEAFF
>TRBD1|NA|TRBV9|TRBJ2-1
TGTGCCAGCAGCAATACAGGGGGCTTCGATGAGCAGTTCTTC
CASSNTGGFDEQFF
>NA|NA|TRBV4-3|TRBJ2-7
TGCGCCAGCAGCCAAGATCTAGATATCTACGAGCAGTACTTC
CASSQDLDIYEQYF
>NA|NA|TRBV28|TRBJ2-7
TGTGCCACGGGGCAGGAGGCAGCCGGAGCTTACGAGCAGTACTTC
CATGQEAAGAYEQYF
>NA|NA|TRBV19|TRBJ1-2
TGTGCCAGCCGTGTGGGCTATGGCTACACCTTC
CASRVGYGYTF
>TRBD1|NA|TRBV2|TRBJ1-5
TGTGCCAGCAGAGAGACAGGGTATCAGCCCCAGCATTTT
CASRETGYQPQHF
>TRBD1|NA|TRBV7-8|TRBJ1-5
TGTGCCAGCAGGTCCGGGACAGGGGGCTTGGTGGTCAATCAGCCCCAGCATTTT
CASRSGTGGLVVNQPQHF
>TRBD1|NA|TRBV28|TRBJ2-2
TGTGCCAGCAGTTCGGATGACAGGGGGAGTAGCACCGGGGAGCTGTTTTTT
CASSSDDRGSSTGELFF
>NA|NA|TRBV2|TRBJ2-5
TGTGCCAGCAACCAGGGGACCCAGTACTTC
CASNQGTQYF
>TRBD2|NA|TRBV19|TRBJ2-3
TGTGCCAATAGTATCAGACTAGCGGGGGTGAAAAGCACAGATACGCAGTATTTT
CANSIRLAGVKSTDTQYF
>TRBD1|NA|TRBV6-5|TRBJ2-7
TGTGCCAGCAGCCCGGGACAGGGAGCCTACGAGCAGTACTTC
CASSPGQGAYEQYF
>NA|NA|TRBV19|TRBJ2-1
TGTGCCAGTAGTATTACCCTAGAGTGGGCTAGCAATGAGCAGTTCTTC
CASSITLEWASNEQFF
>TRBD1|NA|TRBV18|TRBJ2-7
TGTGCCAGCTCACCCGGACAGGGAACGGGCTACGAGCAGTACTTC
CASSPGQGTGYEQYF
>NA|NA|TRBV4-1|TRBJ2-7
TGCGCCAGCAGCCAATTCGTAGGTAAATACGAGCAGTACTTC
CASSQFVGKYEQYF
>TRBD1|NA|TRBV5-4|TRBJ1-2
TGTGCCAGCAGTTCCGACTCTACCGGGACAGGGGGTGGCTACACCTTC
CASSSDSTGTGGGYTF
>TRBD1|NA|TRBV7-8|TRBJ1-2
TGTGCCAGCAGCTTAGTGCGGGACAGGGAAGACTATGGCTACACCTTC
CASSLVRDREDYGYTF
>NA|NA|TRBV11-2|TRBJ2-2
NA
CASSLVGSGTVFF